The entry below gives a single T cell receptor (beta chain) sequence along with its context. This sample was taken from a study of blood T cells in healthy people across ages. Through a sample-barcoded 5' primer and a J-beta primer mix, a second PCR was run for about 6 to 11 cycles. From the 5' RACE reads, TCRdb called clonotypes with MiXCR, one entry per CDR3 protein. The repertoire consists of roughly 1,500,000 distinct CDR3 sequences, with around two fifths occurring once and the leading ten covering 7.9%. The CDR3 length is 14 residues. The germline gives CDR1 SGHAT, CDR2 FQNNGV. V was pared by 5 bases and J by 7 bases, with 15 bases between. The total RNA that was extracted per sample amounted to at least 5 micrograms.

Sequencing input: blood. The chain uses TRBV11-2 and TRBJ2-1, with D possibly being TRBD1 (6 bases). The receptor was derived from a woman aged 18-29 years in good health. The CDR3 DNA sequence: TGTGCCAGCAGCCCCATCGGGACAAGGAATGAGCAGTTCTTC. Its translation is CASSPIGTRNEQFF.